Below, 24 T cell receptor beta chains from the same sample are listed, as sequenced in a study of shared clonotypes between healthy human individuals. Data came from immunoSEQ multiplex PCR; TCRdb stores just in-frame clones and leaves some out. This table holds about 300,000 clones, 74% found once. Specimen: memory CD4+ T cells sorted from blood. Subset indicated: CD45RA-negative fraction. Receptors originate from a man aged 25-45 years in good health.

The CDR3 protein is CASRYRDKQFF. The CDR3 DNA sequence: TGTGCCAGCAGATACCGGGACAAGCAGTTCTTC. The V and J genes are TRBV28 and TRBJ2-1; D is possibly TRBD1 (6 bases). This CDR3 is built from 11 residues. V lost 6 bases to trimming and J lost 11 bases, with 11 bases between them. Germline CDR1 MDHEN, CDR2 SYDVKM.

This chain uses TRBV6-5 with TRBJ2-5, with 7 bases identical to TRBD2. The CDR3 sequence is 15 residues long. V lost 7 bases and J lost 1; bases outside the gene matches: 9. The germline V gene encodes CDR1 MNHEY and CDR2 SVGAGI. CDR3 sequence reads: CASKDPSGVQETQYF. The CDR3 DNA follows: TGTGCCAGCAAAGATCCTAGCGGAGTCCAAGAGACCCAGTACTTC.

This clone has just one count. This chain joins TRBV6-1 and TRBJ2-3; D possibly corresponds to TRBD1 (7 bases). The CDR3 is 13 residues long. In germline, CDR1 is MNHNS, CDR2 SASEGT. V lost 10 bases to trimming and J lost 5 bases, with 16 bases between them. CDR3 in DNA: TGTGCCACCCAGGACAGGCGGGGAGATACGCAGTATTTT. It yields the protein CATQDRRGDTQYF.

This chain links TRBV5-4 with TRBJ2-5, with D perhaps TRBD2 (5 bases). The V gene's germline CDR1 is SGHNT and CDR2 YYREEE (reference sequence). V lost 4 bases and J lost 2, with 12 bases in between. CDR3 size: 14 residues. CDR3 DNA sequence: TGTGCCAGCAGCCCGACTAACCTTCAAGAGACCCAGTACTTC. Translated: CASSPTNLQETQYF. The complete variable domain, with remaining parts taken from reference TRBV5-4 and TRBJ2-5, reads ETGVTQSPTHLIKTRGQQVTLRCSSQSGHNTVSWYQQALGQGPQFIFQYYREEENGRGNFPPRFSGLQFPNYSSELNVNALELDDSALYLCASSPTNLQETQYFGPGTRLLVL.

The CDR3 DNA reads as TGTGCCAGCAGCCAAGTTGGAGGACTAGCGGGAGTTACAGGGGAGCTGTTTTTT. Translated: CASSQVGGLAGVTGELFF. The chain links TRBV4-2 to TRBJ2-2; 13 bases align to TRBD2. The CDR3 consists of 18 residues. Germline V gene data show CDR1 as LGHNA and CDR2 as YNFKEQ. V shed 1 base, J shed 8 bases, and the junction held 10 bases outside the gene matches.

This rearrangement joins TRBV18 to TRBJ2-3; a weak D match, TRBD1 (5 bases). The CDR3 contains 13 residues. The germline V gene encodes CDR1 KGHSH and CDR2 LQKENI. Trimming took off 5 bases at V and 6 bases at J, with 12 bases between the two ends. CDR3 in amino acids: CASSFRAGDTQYF. The CDR3 DNA reads as TGTGCCAGCTCATTCCGGGCAGGGGATACGCAGTATTTT.

CDR3 in DNA: TGTGCCAGCAGTGACGAGAGCGGCTATGAGCAGTTCTTC. Translation gives CASSDESGYEQFF. The V and J genes are TRBV6-4 and TRBJ2-1; possibly TRBD2 for D (5 bases). V lost 2 bases, J lost 8 bases, and 10 bases lay in between. The CDR3 is 13 residues long. Germline V gene data show CDR1 as MRHNA and CDR2 as SNTAGT.

The rearrangement uses TRBV5-4 and TRBJ2-7; 10 bases are shared with TRBD2. Germline CDR1 SGHNT, CDR2 YYREEE (reference sequence). This CDR3 has 14 residues. The CDR3 reads CASSTNLAGASRVV. The CDR3 DNA is TGTGCCAGTAGCACAAACCTAGCGGGAGCCTCTCGTGTGGTC.

Turning to this clone: One base away lies a much larger clone, so this may be a sequencing read error. Other DNA variants within this sample encode the same CDR3. The chain uses TRBV7-2 and TRBJ2-3, with 7 nucleotides matching TRBD2. After removal of 2 bases from V and 5 bases from J, the junction contained 1 base not matched to a gene. CDR3 length: 13 residues. Per germline, CDR1 SGHTA and CDR2 FQGNSA. The CDR3 protein is CASSLREGDTQYF. The CDR3, as DNA: TGTGCCAGCAGCTTAAGGGAGGGAGATACGCAGTATTTT.

The chain has TRBV6-1 and TRBJ2-7; 7 bases fit TRBD1. The CDR3 has 15 residues. The germline gives CDR1 MNHNS, CDR2 SASEGT. V dropped 3 bases and J dropped 2; count of bases not matched to a gene: 7. The CDR3 nucleotides read TGTGCCAGCAGTGACCCGAGACAGGGAGCCTACGAGCAGTACTTC. It codes for CASSDPRQGAYEQYF.

There are a few counts of this clone. The genes are TRBV20-1 and TRBJ2-7; D is undetermined. The V end lost 1 base, the J end lost 6 bases, and 4 bases lay between the germline ends. From germline, CDR1 is DFQATT and CDR2 SNEGSKA (reference sequence). The CDR3 has 10 amino acids. In DNA, the CDR3 is TGCAGTGCTAGAGGAACCGAGCAGTACTTC. Translated: CSARGTEQYF.

The chain uses TRBV25-1 and TRBJ2-5, with 10 positions matching TRBD2. CDR1 and CDR2 from the germline V gene are MGHDK and SYGVNS. CDR3 size: 18 residues. V lost 1 base and J lost 7; bases outside the gene matches: 15. The CDR3 is CASSEWATGTSDIGTQYF. DNA for the CDR3: TGTGCCAGCAGTGAATGGGCCACCGGGACTAGCGATATTGGGACCCAGTACTTC.

The chain combines TRBV6-5 with TRBJ2-3, with a possible D match to TRBD1 (6 bases). The CDR3 is made up of 13 amino acids. Trimming stripped 6 bases from V and 3 bases from J, with 10 bases between. The germline gives CDR1 MNHEY, CDR2 SVGAGI. The CDR3 nucleotides read TGTGCCAGCAGGACAACAGGGACAGATACGCAGTATTTT. Protein: CASRTTGTDTQYF.

This clone was recorded at least ten times. The chain links TRBV2 to TRBJ1-4; TRBD1 matches at 10 bases. The trim removed 1 base at V and 10 bases at J, leaving 3 bases unmatched. The length of the CDR3 is 14 residues. From germline, CDR1 is SNHLY and CDR2 FYNNEI. CDR3 amino acids: CASSEVGQGTKLFF. The CDR3 bases are TGTGCCAGCAGTGAAGTGGGACAGGGGACAAAACTGTTTTTT.

This clone showed up just once. The V call is TRBV28, the J call TRBJ2-3; no definite D call. The CDR3 spans 16 residues. Trimming stripped 5 bases from V and 1 base from J, with 16 bases between. In germline, CDR1 is MDHEN, CDR2 SYDVKM. The CDR3 region is CASSRSSVAGTDTQYF. The CDR3 nucleotides read TGTGCCAGCAGTCGATCTAGTGTTGCGGGCACAGATACGCAGTATTTT. The variable domain in full, with the rest retrieved from reference TRBV28 and TRBJ2-3, is DVKVTQSSRYLVKRTGEKVFLECVQDMDHENMFWYRQDPGLGLRLIYFSYDVKMKEKGDIPEGYSVSREKKERFSLILESASTNQTSMYLCASSRSSVAGTDTQYFGPGTRLTVL.

This sequence joins TRBV15 and TRBJ1-1; D uncertain. V was trimmed by 0 bases and J by 11 bases, leaving 13 bases between them. This CDR3 comprises 13 residues. Germline values: CDR1 LNHNV, CDR2 YYDKDF (reference sequence). The CDR3 nucleotides are TGTGCCACCAGCAGAGATATAGGGCCCAGGGCTTTCTTT. Translating it yields CATSRDIGPRAFF.

The V gene is TRBV5-4, the J gene TRBJ2-5; 10 bases are shared with TRBD2. Trimming at V came to 4 bases and at J to 4 bases, leaving 7 bases not matched to a gene. This CDR3 contains 15 residues. The V gene's germline CDR1 is SGHNT and CDR2 YYREEE (reference sequence). CDR3 DNA: TGTGCCAGCAGCGCCCCTAGCGGGAGTTCAGAGACCCAGTACTTC. This encodes CASSAPSGSSETQYF. The full variable domain, completed using reference TRBV5-4 and TRBJ2-5, is ETGVTQSPTHLIKTRGQQVTLRCSSQSGHNTVSWYQQALGQGPQFIFQYYREEENGRGNFPPRFSGLQFPNYSSELNVNALELDDSALYLCASSAPSGSSETQYFGPGTRLLVL.

Of note for this clone: Different DNA sequences within this sample yield the same CDR3. This chain links TRBV7-9 with TRBJ2-7, with D perhaps TRBD1 (6 bases). The CDR3 is 14 residues long. V was cut by 1 base and J by 4 bases, with 11 bases left in between. CDR1 SEHNR and CDR2 FQNEAQ come from the germline V gene (reference sequence). The CDR3 reads CASSLGGLGYEQYF. For the CDR3, the DNA is TGTGCCAGCAGCTTAGGGGGGCTGGGGTACGAGCAGTACTTC.

The V and J genes are TRBV5-1 and TRBJ2-3; unclear D gene. The V end was cut by 4 bases, the J end by 5 bases, with 14 bases between. CDR3 size: 14 residues. Germline CDR1 SGHRS, CDR2 YFSETQ. The CDR3 region is CASSPESYVDTQYF. The CDR3 nucleotides read TGCGCCAGCAGCCCGGAGTCGTATGTAGATACGCAGTATTTT.

The chain recombines TRBV28 with TRBJ1-5; D remains ambiguous. V lost 5 bases to trimming and J lost 6 bases, with 23 bases between them. Germline assignment: CDR1 MDHEN and CDR2 SYDVKM. The CDR3 is 17 residues long. Here the CDR3 reads CASSRGAVSQFRQPQHF. DNA for the CDR3: TGTGCCAGCAGTAGAGGTGCAGTATCCCAATTTCGTCAGCCCCAGCATTTT.

This clone appeared many times. The chain recombines TRBV5-1 with TRBJ2-3; 10 bases line up with TRBD2. Germline V lookup: CDR1 SGHRS, CDR2 YFSETQ. CDR3 length: 15 residues. The J segment lost 4 bases and the V segment lost 6 bases, leaving 8 bases of the junction unmatched. CDR3 sequence: CASMNQAGGADTQYF. The CDR3 DNA follows: TGCGCCAGCATGAACCAAGCGGGAGGGGCAGATACGCAGTATTTT.

The genes are TRBV6-5 and TRBJ2-7, with 9 bases fitting TRBD1. Germline V CDR1 and CDR2: MNHEY, SVGAGI. This CDR3 is 16 amino acids long. The trim removed 3 bases at V and 6 bases at J, leaving 12 bases unmatched. CDR3 sequence: CASSYFARDRASEQYF. CDR3 nucleotides: TGTGCCAGCAGTTATTTCGCCCGGGACAGGGCCTCCGAGCAGTACTTC.

The genes are TRBV28 and TRBJ2-1; perhaps D is TRBD1 or TRBD2 (6 bases each). Germline lookup yields CDR1 MDHEN and CDR2 SYDVKM. V was cut by 6 bases and J by 3 bases, with 18 bases left in between. CDR3 size: 16 residues. In nucleotides, the CDR3 is TGTGCCAGCAGACAGGGCGGGGAGCCCCGCTACAATGAGCAGTTCTTC. This gives the protein CASRQGGEPRYNEQFF.

V gene TRBV28 combines with J gene TRBJ1-2; D gene ambiguous. V was clipped by 6 bases and J by 3 bases, with 8 bases between them. Germline CDR1 MDHEN, CDR2 SYDVKM. The CDR3 loop spans 12 amino acids. For the CDR3, the DNA is TGTGCCAGCAGGACGGCGGACTATGGCTACACCTTC. This translates into CASRTADYGYTF.